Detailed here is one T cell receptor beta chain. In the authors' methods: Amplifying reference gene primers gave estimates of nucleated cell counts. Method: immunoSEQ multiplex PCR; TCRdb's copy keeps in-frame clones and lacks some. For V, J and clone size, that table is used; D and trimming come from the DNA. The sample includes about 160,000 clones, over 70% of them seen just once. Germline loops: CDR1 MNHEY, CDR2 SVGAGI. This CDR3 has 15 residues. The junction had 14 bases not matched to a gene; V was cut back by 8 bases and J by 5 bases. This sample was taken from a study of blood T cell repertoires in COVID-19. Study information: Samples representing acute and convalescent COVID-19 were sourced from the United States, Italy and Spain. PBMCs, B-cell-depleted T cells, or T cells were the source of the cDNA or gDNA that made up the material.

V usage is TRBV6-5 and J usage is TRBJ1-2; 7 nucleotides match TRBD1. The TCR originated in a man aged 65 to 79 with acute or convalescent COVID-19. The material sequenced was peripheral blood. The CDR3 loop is CASLSPGTALYGYTF. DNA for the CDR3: TGTGCCAGCCTCTCCCCCGGGACAGCCTTATATGGCTACACCTTC.